What follows are 6 T cell receptor beta chains derived from one specimen sequenced in a study of T-cell memory formation after mild COVID-19. TCRdb used MiXCR to reprocess the 5' RACE reads, holding one entry per CDR3 protein. There are 550,000 to 700,000 distinct CDR3 sequences in the sample; 18% occur only once, and around 12% lies in the top ten. The material sequenced was PBMCs or a T cell subset sorted from them (not recorded which). Every receptor here comes from an adult woman who had mild COVID-19 (a few samples of this study predate the infection). Cell type and time point are not known.

The gene calls are TRBV30 and TRBJ1-1; D is uncertain. V lost 0 bases to trimming and J lost 3 bases, with 14 bases between them. Germline V lookup: CDR1 GTSNPN, CDR2 SVGIG (reference sequence). The CDR3 consists of 15 residues. The CDR3 DNA sequence: TGTGCCTGGAGTGTCTCGAGGGCCTGGGACACTGAAGCTTTCTTT. Translated: CAWSVSRAWDTEAFF.

The chain uses TRBV7-9 and TRBJ2-6; either TRBD1 or TRBD2 may supply D (5 bases each). The germline gives CDR1 SEHNR, CDR2 FQNEAQ (reference sequence). CDR3 length equals 19 residues. V lost 3 bases to trimming and J lost 0 bases, with 18 bases between them. DNA for the CDR3: TGTGCCAGCAGCTTTCCGGCTCCGGGACGGTTCTCTGGGGCCAACGTCCTGACTTTC. It is translated as CASSFPAPGRFSGANVLTF. The whole variable domain, remainder taken from reference TRBV7-9 and TRBJ2-6, is DTGVSQNPRHKITKRGQNVTFRCDPISEHNRLYWYRQTLGQGPEFLTYFQNEAQLEKSRLLSDRFSAERPKGSFSTLEIQRTEQGDSAMYLCASSFPAPGRFSGANVLTFGAGSRLTVL.

The J gene is TRBJ2-3, the V gene TRBV6-5; 8 bases align to TRBD2. Germline CDR1 MNHEY, CDR2 SVGAGI. J gave up 0 bases and V 0 bases, and 8 bases lay outside the gene matches. CDR3 size: 18 residues. The CDR3 nucleotides read TGTGCCAGCAGTTACTCGTCGACGGGGGGGCCAAGCACAGATACGCAGTATTTT. This gives the protein CASSYSSTGGPSTDTQYF.

Turning to this clonotype: A read error may produce the germline difference seen at one junction end. J is TRBJ2-2 and V is TRBV5-6; TRBD2 agrees at 9 bases. The V gene's germline CDR1 is SGHDT and CDR2 YYEEEE. The length of the CDR3 is 15 residues. The CDR3 coding sequence is TGTGCCAGCAGCAAGGGACTAGCTCGCCCCGGGGAGCTGATTTTT. Its protein is CASSKGLARPGELIF.

This clonotype was picked up a small number of times. The genes are TRBV20-1 and TRBJ2-5; 8 nucleotides agree with TRBD2. This CDR3 comprises 14 residues. Germline V CDR1 and CDR2: DFQATT, SNEGSKA (reference sequence). V was clipped by 7 bases and J by 2 bases; unmatched bases: 9. The CDR3 DNA reads TGCAGTGAGTTAGCGGGGCAACAACAAGAGACCCAGTACTTC. This sequence encodes CSELAGQQQETQYF.

The chain uses TRBV11-2 and TRBJ1-6; 10 bases align to TRBD1. The V and J ends lost 4 bases and 9 bases, in that order; junction bases with no gene match: 3. Germline CDR1 is SGHAT and CDR2 is FQNNGV. This CDR3 contains 14 residues. CDR3 region: CASSSDRGVSPLHF. DNA for the CDR3: TGTGCCAGCAGCTCGGACAGGGGGGTTTCACCCCTCCACTTT. The full variable domain, its missing parts supplied by reference TRBV11-2 and TRBJ1-6, is EAGVAQSPRYKIIEKRQSVAFWCNPISGHATLYWYQQILGQGPKLLIQFQNNGVVDDSQLPKDRFSAERLKGVDSTLKIQPAKLEDSAVYLCASSSDRGVSPLHFGNGTRLTVT.